Sequencing of this T cell receptor (beta chain) was carried out in a study of shared clonotypes between healthy human individuals. J gave up 3 bases and V 2 bases, and 10 bases lay outside the gene matches. Germline V CDR1 and CDR2: MNHNS, SASEGT. CDR3 length: 17 residues. The data were produced by immunoSEQ multiplex PCR, yet TCRdb's version contains in-frame clones alone and is incomplete. The table includes about 2 million clones, 85% to 95% detected once. This clonotype originated in a man younger than 35 in good health. The V and J genes are TRBV6-1 and TRBJ2-1, with 7 bases that match TRBD2. The sample taken for sequencing was naive CD4+ T cells sorted from blood. Subset indicated: CD45RA+ positively selected. This chain's CDR3 is CASSETAASGSYNEQFF. CDR3 DNA sequence: TGTGCCAGCAGTGAAACGGCGGCTAGCGGAAGCTACAATGAGCAGTTCTTC.